This T cell receptor beta chain appears in the sequencing data of a study of cytotoxic CD8 clonotypes in ibrutinib-treated CLL. At the level of the study: Results showed about 25 partial and 2 complete responses; following median about 68 months, around 15 remained remitted, approximately twelve advanced.

The method was immunoSEQ multiplex PCR; TCRdb's version includes in-frame clones alone and lacks a portion of them. Of around 140,000 clones in the sample, 80% are singletons; the top ten hold 7.5% to 8%. This clone has a single count. The antigen is unknown. General study findings and limits: Sampling of sustained-remission and progressing patients occurred at differing times. Whereas clonality rose at ibrutinib response, it declined toward baseline at progression. Under treatment, the uncommon public clonotypes either contracted or remained stable.

The sequenced sample was PBMCs, obtained after 36 months of ibrutinib treatment. This clonotype was obtained from a human donor with chronic lymphocytic leukemia.

CDR3 sequence reads: CASRTGTDTQYF. The CDR3 DNA sequence: TGTGCCAGCAGGACAGGGACAGATACGCAGTATTTT. The gene calls are TRBV27 and TRBJ2-3, with 7 positions matching TRBD1. The germline CDR1 and CDR2 sequences are MNHEY and SMNVEV (reference sequence). V dropped 6 bases and J dropped 3; count of bases not matched to a gene: 0. This CDR3 spans 12 amino acids.